Listed below are T cell receptor beta chains from one sample, sequenced in a study of T-cell reconstitution after alpha-beta-depleted transplantation in children. TCRdb passed the PCR reads through MiXCR, listing each CDR3 protein once. The sample contains 250,000 to 350,000 distinct CDR3 sequences, roughly 21% of which appear only once. Here the sequenced sample was PBMCs, mostly from graft donor cells, taken 180 days after TCRalphabeta/CD19-depleted stem cell transplant. The receptors were gathered from a male patient younger than 18 who had a stem cell transplant for acute lymphoblastic leukemia, so the T cells may come from the graft donor. The CDR3 runs from the conserved cysteine through the conserved F or W. Each record gives: J gene, V gene, clone size, D gene, CDR3 DNA, CDR3 protein. A D gene is named only where the DNA matches it firmly. For some rows the clone size is stated as once, few or many, or as a class when expanded; others skip it.

j_call: TRBJ2-3; v_call: TRBV7-6; clone_size: -; d_call: TRBD2; cdr3_nt: TGTGCCAGCAGCTTCCATACTAGCGGCATGACCACAGATACGCAGTATTTT; cdr3_aa: CASSFHTSGMTTDTQYF
j_call: TRBJ1-1; v_call: TRBV7-3; clone_size: -; d_call: -; cdr3_nt: TGTGCCAGCAGTAAGGGGGGGAGCCCCACTGAAGCTTTCTTT; cdr3_aa: CASSKGGSPTEAFF
j_call: TRBJ1-2; v_call: TRBV5-1; clone_size: -; d_call: -; cdr3_nt: TGCGCCAGCAGCGGAAGCCTGGTGGGTGATGGCTACACCTTC; cdr3_aa: CASSGSLVGDGYTF
j_call: TRBJ2-7; v_call: TRBV15; clone_size: few; d_call: -; cdr3_nt: TGTGCCACCAGCGCCGGAGGACCGAACTACGAGCAGTACTTC; cdr3_aa: CATSAGGPNYEQYF
j_call: TRBJ2-2; v_call: TRBV25-1; clone_size: -; d_call: TRBD2; cdr3_nt: TGTGCCAGCAGGGAAGCGGGGGCGAACACCGGGGAGCTGTTTTTT; cdr3_aa: CASREAGANTGELFF
j_call: TRBJ2-7; v_call: TRBV7-9; clone_size: -; d_call: -; cdr3_nt: TGTGCCAGCAGCTTAGGGACTCGTCCGGCAGAGCAGTACTTC; cdr3_aa: CASSLGTRPAEQYF
j_call: TRBJ2-1; v_call: TRBV5-1; clone_size: few; d_call: TRBD2; cdr3_nt: TGCGCCAGCAGCTTGGTTCGCTGGACTAGCGGGGGAGGGGACAATGAGCAGTTCTTC; cdr3_aa: CASSLVRWTSGGGDNEQFF
j_call: TRBJ2-2; v_call: TRBV7-2; clone_size: few; d_call: -; cdr3_nt: TGTGCCAGCAGCTCGTCGGGGCTGTTTTTT; cdr3_aa: CASSSSGLFF
j_call: TRBJ2-7; v_call: TRBV13; clone_size: -; d_call: -; cdr3_nt: TGTGCCAGCAGCTTTAGGTTCTCGTACGAGCAGTACTTC; cdr3_aa: CASSFRFSYEQYF
j_call: TRBJ1-1; v_call: TRBV12-3/TRBV12-4; clone_size: -; d_call: TRBD1; cdr3_nt: TGTGCCAGCAGAGGTCCGGGACAGGGAGAAAGGGGCACTGAAGCTTTCTTT; cdr3_aa: CASRGPGQGERGTEAFF
j_call: TRBJ2-6; v_call: TRBV29-1; clone_size: few; d_call: -; cdr3_nt: TGCAGCGTTGAAGAACGGACAGCGATTACCTCTGGGGCCAACGTCCTGACTTTC; cdr3_aa: CSVEERTAITSGANVLTF
j_call: TRBJ2-1; v_call: TRBV7-3; clone_size: few; d_call: TRBD2; cdr3_nt: TGTGCCAGCAGCTTCGCGGGAGGAGGGGATGAGCAGTTCTTC; cdr3_aa: CASSFAGGGDEQFF
j_call: TRBJ2-7; v_call: TRBV5-1; clone_size: -; d_call: TRBD2; cdr3_nt: TGCGCCAGCAGCCCTGGGACTAGCGGTCTTTCCTACGAGCAGTACTTC; cdr3_aa: CASSPGTSGLSYEQYF
j_call: TRBJ2-3; v_call: TRBV7-3; clone_size: once; d_call: TRBD1; cdr3_nt: TGTGCCAGCAGCACAACAGGGGGCTCGCCGGATACGCAGTATTTT; cdr3_aa: CASSTTGGSPDTQYF
j_call: TRBJ2-5; v_call: TRBV5-1; clone_size: few; d_call: TRBD2; cdr3_nt: TGCGCCAGCAGCTTAGGGACTAGCGGGAGGGCCCGGGAGACCCAGTACTTC; cdr3_aa: CASSLGTSGRARETQYF
j_call: TRBJ1-6; v_call: TRBV5-5; clone_size: -; d_call: -; cdr3_nt: TGTGCCAGCAGCTGGACCGGGACGGCCTTTTCTCCCCTCCACTTT; cdr3_aa: CASSWTGTAFSPLHF
j_call: TRBJ2-4; v_call: TRBV5-1; clone_size: few; d_call: -; cdr3_nt: TGCGCCAGCAGCTTGGGCGGGATGTATGAAAACATTCAGTACTTC; cdr3_aa: CASSLGGMYENIQYF
j_call: TRBJ2-3; v_call: TRBV11-2; clone_size: once; d_call: -; cdr3_nt: TGTGCCAGCAGCTTAAGCGGGCAGGATACGCAGTATTTT; cdr3_aa: CASSLSGQDTQYF
j_call: TRBJ2-2; v_call: TRBV6-1; clone_size: -; d_call: -; cdr3_nt: TGTGCCAGCAGTGAAGTGACCCCTTACACCGGGGAGCTGTTTTTT; cdr3_aa: CASSEVTPYTGELFF
j_call: TRBJ2-5; v_call: TRBV20-1; clone_size: few; d_call: -; cdr3_nt: TGCAGTGCTACCCTGGGAAGGACCGGGGCCCAGTACTTC; cdr3_aa: CSATLGRTGAQYF
j_call: TRBJ2-7; v_call: TRBV7-2; clone_size: few; d_call: -; cdr3_nt: TGTGCCAGCAGCTTATGGGGTTTAGGGGGTTCGATTTACGAGCAGTACTTC; cdr3_aa: CASSLWGLGGSIYEQYF
j_call: TRBJ2-2; v_call: TRBV5-1; clone_size: few; d_call: -; cdr3_nt: TGCGCCAGCAGCTTGGACCCCCCGTGGGGAGACACCGGGGAGCTGTTTTTT; cdr3_aa: CASSLDPPWGDTGELFF
j_call: TRBJ2-5; v_call: TRBV5-1; clone_size: -; d_call: -; cdr3_nt: TGCGCCAGCAGCTTGACCCCTGTCCCAGAGACCCAGTACTTC; cdr3_aa: CASSLTPVPETQYF
j_call: TRBJ2-7; v_call: TRBV27; clone_size: few; d_call: TRBD2; cdr3_nt: TGTGCCAGCAGTTTACTTAAGACTAGCGGGAGGAACTCCTACGAGCAGTACTTC; cdr3_aa: CASSLLKTSGRNSYEQYF
j_call: TRBJ2-7; v_call: TRBV12-3/TRBV12-4; clone_size: -; d_call: -; cdr3_nt: TGTGCCAGCAGTCACCCGACAGGTTCCTACGAGCAGTACTTC; cdr3_aa: CASSHPTGSYEQYF
j_call: TRBJ2-1; v_call: TRBV2; clone_size: -; d_call: TRBD2; cdr3_nt: TGTGCCAGCGTCGGACTAGCGGGAGTCAATGAGCAGTTCTTC; cdr3_aa: CASVGLAGVNEQFF
j_call: TRBJ2-2; v_call: TRBV11-2; clone_size: -; d_call: TRBD2; cdr3_nt: TGTGCCAGCAGCTTAATTTGGGCTAGCGGAGCCGGGGAGCTGTTTTTT; cdr3_aa: CASSLIWASGAGELFF
j_call: TRBJ1-5; v_call: TRBV7-2; clone_size: -; d_call: -; cdr3_nt: TGTGCCAGCAGCTGGTTAGGGGGCAATCAGCCCCAGCATTTT; cdr3_aa: CASSWLGGNQPQHF
j_call: TRBJ2-7; v_call: TRBV5-1; clone_size: few; d_call: TRBD2; cdr3_nt: TGCGCCAGCAAAGTACTAGCGGGAGCTTACGAGCAGTACTTC; cdr3_aa: CASKVLAGAYEQYF
j_call: TRBJ2-7; v_call: TRBV19; clone_size: -; d_call: -; cdr3_nt: TGTGCCAGTAATCGGGGAGGTGGTTACGAGCAGTACTTC; cdr3_aa: CASNRGGGYEQYF
j_call: TRBJ1-3; v_call: TRBV7-3; clone_size: -; d_call: -; cdr3_nt: TGTGCCAGCAGCTTAACGATGGGAAACACCATATATTTT; cdr3_aa: CASSLTMGNTIYF
j_call: TRBJ1-3; v_call: TRBV7-7; clone_size: -; d_call: -; cdr3_nt: TGTGCCAGCAGCTCGGGGCGGTTACAGGGCTCTGGAAACACCATATATTTT; cdr3_aa: CASSSGRLQGSGNTIYF
j_call: TRBJ2-1; v_call: TRBV11-1; clone_size: -; d_call: TRBD2; cdr3_nt: TGTGCCAGCAGCACACTAGCGGGAGGGAACAATGAGCAGTTCTTC; cdr3_aa: CASSTLAGGNNEQFF
j_call: TRBJ2-7; v_call: TRBV10-3; clone_size: few; d_call: -; cdr3_nt: TGTGCCATCAGGGGGAGATTCCGCTACGAGCAGTACTTC; cdr3_aa: CAIRGRFRYEQYF
j_call: TRBJ2-7; v_call: TRBV29-1; clone_size: few; d_call: -; cdr3_nt: TGCAGCGTTGCGGAGCCATCTCGGCAGTACTTC; cdr3_aa: CSVAEPSRQYF